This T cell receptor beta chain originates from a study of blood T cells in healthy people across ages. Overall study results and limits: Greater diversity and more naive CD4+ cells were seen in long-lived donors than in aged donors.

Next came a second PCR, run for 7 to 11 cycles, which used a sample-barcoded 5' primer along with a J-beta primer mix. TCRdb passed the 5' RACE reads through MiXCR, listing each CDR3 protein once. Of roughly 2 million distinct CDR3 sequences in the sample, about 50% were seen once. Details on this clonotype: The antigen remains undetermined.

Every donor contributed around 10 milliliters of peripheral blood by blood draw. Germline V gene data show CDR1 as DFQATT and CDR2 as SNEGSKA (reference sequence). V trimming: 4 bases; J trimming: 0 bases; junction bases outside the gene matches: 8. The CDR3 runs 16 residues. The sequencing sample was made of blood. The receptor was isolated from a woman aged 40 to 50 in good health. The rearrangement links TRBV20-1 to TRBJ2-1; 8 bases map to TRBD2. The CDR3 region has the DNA TGCAGTGCTATTCAAAGCGGGGGCCTCTCCTACAATGAGCAGTTCTTC. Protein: CSAIQSGGLSYNEQFF.